This TCR beta chain was sequenced for a study of cytotoxic CD8 clonotypes in ibrutinib-treated CLL. The wider study: An average of around 260,000 productive templates and tens of thousands of productive rearrangements was obtained per sample.

Profiled with immunoSEQ multiplex PCR; TCRdb holds only in-frame clones, not every one. The sample yields about 160,000 clones, approximately 77% seen once. This clone is a singleton in its sample. The antigen is not known. Findings and limits, study-wide: Clonality measured at baseline exceeded age-matched healthy donors, tracking circulating CD8+ T-cell counts. The clonality rise at ibrutinib response reflected private clonotype expansion.

The CDR3 length is 13 residues. V lost 3 bases and J lost 1, with 3 bases in between. CDR1 KGHSH and CDR2 LQKENI come from the germline V gene. The gene calls are TRBV18 and TRBJ1-4; D is unresolved. The sequence was collected from a human donor with chronic lymphocytic leukemia. The sequencing here drew on PBMCs, taken after 12 months of ibrutinib treatment. The CDR3 DNA follows: TGTGCCAGCTCACCGGGAACTAATGAAAAACTGTTTTTT. Translated, it gives CASSPGTNEKLFF. Combining the CDR3 with reference TRBV18 and TRBJ1-4 gives the whole variable domain NAGVMQNPRHLVRRRGQEARLRCSPMKGHSHVYWYRQLPEEGLKFMVYLQKENIIDESGMPKERFSAEFPKEGPSILRIQQVVRGDSAAYFCASSPGTNEKLFFGSGTQLSVL.